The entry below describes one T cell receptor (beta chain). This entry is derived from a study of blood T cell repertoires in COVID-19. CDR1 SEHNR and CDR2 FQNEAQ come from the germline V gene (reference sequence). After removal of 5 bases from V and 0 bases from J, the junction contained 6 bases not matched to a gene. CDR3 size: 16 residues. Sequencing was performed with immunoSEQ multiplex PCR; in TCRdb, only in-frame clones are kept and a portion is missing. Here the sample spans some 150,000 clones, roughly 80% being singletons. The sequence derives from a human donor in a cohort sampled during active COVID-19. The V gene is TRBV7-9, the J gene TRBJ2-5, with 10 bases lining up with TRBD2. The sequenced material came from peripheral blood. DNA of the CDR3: TGTGCCAGCAGCGGTTTAGCGGGGGGCTACCAAGAGACCCAGTACTTC. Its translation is CASSGLAGGYQETQYF.